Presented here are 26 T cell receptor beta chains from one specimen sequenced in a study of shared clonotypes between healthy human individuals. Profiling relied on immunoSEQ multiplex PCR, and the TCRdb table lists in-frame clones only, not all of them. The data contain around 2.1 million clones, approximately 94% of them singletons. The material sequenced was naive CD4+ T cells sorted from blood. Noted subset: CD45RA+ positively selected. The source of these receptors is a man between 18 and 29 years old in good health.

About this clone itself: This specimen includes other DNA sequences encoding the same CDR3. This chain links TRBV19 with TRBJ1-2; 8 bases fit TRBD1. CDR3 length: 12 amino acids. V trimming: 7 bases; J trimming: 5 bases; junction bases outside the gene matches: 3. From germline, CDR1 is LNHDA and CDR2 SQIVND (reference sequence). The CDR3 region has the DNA TGTGCCAGTAATGACAGGGGATATGGCTACACCTTC. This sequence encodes CASNDRGYGYTF.

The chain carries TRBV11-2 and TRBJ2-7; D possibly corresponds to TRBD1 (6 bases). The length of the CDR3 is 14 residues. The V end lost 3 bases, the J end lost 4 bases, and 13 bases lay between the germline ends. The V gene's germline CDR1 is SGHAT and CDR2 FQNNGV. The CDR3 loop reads CASSFLGGDYEQYF. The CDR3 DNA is TGTGCCAGCAGCTTTTTAGGGGGAGATTACGAGCAGTACTTC.

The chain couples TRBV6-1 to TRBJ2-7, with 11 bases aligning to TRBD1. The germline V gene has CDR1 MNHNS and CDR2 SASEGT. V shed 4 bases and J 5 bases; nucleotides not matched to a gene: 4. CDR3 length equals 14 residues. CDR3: CASSGTGGFDEQYF. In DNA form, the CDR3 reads TGTGCCAGCAGTGGGACAGGGGGCTTCGACGAGCAGTACTTC.

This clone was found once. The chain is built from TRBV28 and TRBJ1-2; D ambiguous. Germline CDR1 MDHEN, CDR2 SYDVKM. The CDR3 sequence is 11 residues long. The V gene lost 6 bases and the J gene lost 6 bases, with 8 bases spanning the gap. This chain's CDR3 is CASRGINGYTF. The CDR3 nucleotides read TGTGCCAGCAGGGGGATCAATGGCTACACCTTC.

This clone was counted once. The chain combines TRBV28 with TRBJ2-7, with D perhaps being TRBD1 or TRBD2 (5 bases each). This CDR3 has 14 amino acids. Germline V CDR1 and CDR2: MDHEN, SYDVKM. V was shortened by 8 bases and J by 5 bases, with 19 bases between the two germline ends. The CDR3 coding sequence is TGTGCCAGCGGGACGGTGGGGGAGAATAACGAGCAGTACTTC. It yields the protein CASGTVGENNEQYF. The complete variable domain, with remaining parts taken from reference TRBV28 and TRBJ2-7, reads DVKVTQSSRYLVKRTGEKVFLECVQDMDHENMFWYRQDPGLGLRLIYFSYDVKMKEKGDIPEGYSVSREKKERFSLILESASTNQTSMYLCASGTVGENNEQYFGPGTRLTVT.

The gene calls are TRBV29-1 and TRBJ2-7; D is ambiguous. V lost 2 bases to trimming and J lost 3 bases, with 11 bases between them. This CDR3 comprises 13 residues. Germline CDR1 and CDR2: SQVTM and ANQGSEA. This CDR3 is CSVELDGDYEQYF. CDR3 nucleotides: TGCAGCGTTGAACTGGACGGAGACTACGAGCAGTACTTC.

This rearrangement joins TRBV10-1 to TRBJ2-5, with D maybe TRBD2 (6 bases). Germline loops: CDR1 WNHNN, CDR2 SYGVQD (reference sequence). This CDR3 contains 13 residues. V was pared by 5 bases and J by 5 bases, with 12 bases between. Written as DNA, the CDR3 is TGCGCCAGCAGTAAGGCCGGAGGGGAGACCCAGTACTTC. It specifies CASSKAGGETQYF.

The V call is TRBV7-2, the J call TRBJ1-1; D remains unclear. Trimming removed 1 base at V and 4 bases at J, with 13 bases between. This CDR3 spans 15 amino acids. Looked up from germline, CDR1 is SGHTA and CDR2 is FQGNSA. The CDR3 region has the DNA TGTGCCAGCAGCTTAGGGCCAAGGCTGGGCACTGAAGCTTTCTTT. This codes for CASSLGPRLGTEAFF.

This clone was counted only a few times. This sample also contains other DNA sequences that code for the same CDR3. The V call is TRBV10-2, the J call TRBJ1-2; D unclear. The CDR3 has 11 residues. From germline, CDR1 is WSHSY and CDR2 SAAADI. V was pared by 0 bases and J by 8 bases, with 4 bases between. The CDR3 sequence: CASSESGGYTF. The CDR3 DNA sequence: TGCGCCAGCAGTGAGTCAGGCGGCTACACCTTC.

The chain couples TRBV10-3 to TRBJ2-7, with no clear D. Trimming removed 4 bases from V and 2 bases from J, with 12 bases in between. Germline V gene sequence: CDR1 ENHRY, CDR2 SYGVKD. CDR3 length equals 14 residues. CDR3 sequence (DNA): TGTGCCATCAGTGCGAACGGCGGTGCCTACGAGCAGTACTTC. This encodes CAISANGGAYEQYF.

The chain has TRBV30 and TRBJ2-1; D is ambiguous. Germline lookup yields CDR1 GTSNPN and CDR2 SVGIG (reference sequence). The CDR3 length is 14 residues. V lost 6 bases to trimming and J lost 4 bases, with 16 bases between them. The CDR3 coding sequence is TGTGCCTGCCCGACTGTACGCGGATACAATGAGCAGTTCTTC. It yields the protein CACPTVRGYNEQFF.

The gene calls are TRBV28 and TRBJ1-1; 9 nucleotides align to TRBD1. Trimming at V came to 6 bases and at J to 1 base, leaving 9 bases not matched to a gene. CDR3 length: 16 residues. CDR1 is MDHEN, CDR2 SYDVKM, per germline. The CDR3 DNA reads TGTGCCAGCAGAAGCTACGCGGGACAGGGGAACACTGAAGCTTTCTTT. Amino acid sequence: CASRSYAGQGNTEAFF.

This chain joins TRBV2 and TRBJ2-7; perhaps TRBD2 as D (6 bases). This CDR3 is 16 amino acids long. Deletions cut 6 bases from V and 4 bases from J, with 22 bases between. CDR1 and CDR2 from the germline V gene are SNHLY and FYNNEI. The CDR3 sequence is CASSKGGTVLLYEQYF. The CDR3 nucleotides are TGTGCCAGCAGCAAAGGCGGGACGGTCCTGCTTTACGAGCAGTACTTC.

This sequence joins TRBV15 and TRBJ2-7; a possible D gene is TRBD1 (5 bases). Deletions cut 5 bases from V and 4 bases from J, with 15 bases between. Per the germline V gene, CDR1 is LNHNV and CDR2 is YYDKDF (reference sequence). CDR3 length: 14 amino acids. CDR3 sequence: CATSRGQGKYEQYF. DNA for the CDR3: TGTGCCACCAGCCGCGGACAAGGAAAATACGAGCAGTACTTC.

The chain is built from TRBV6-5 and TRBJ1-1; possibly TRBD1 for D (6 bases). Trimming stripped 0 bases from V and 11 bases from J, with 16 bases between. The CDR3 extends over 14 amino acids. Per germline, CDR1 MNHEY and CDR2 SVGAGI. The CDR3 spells CASSYSLGQFEAFF. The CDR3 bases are TGTGCCAGCAGTTACTCCCTAGGACAGTTTGAGGCTTTCTTT.

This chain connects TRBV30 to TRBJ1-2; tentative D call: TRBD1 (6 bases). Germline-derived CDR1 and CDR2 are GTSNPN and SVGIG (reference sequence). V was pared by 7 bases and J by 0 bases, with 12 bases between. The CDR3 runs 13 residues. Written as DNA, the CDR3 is TGTGCCTACCGACAGGCTACTAACTATGGCTACACCTTC. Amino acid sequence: CAYRQATNYGYTF. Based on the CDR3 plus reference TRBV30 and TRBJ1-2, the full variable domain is SQTIHQWPATLVQPVGSPLSLECTVEGTSNPNLYWYRQAAGRGLQLLFYSVGIGQISSEVPQNLSASRPQDRQFILSSKKLLLSDSGFYLCAYRQATNYGYTFGSGTRLTVV.

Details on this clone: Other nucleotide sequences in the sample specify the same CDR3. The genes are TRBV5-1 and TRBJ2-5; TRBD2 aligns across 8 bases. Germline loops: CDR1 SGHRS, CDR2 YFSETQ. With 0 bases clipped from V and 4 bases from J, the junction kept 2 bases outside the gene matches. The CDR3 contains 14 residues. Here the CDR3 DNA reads TGCGCCAGCAGCTTGGGCCGGGAGGGAGAGACCCAGTACTTC. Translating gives CASSLGREGETQYF.

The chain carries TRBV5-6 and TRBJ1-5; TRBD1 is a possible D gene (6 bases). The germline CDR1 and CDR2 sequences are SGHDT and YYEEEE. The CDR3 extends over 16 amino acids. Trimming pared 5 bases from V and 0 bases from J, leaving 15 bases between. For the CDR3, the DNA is TGTGCCAGCAGTCTCGGACAGACATATAGCAATCAGCCCCAGCATTTT. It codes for CASSLGQTYSNQPQHF.

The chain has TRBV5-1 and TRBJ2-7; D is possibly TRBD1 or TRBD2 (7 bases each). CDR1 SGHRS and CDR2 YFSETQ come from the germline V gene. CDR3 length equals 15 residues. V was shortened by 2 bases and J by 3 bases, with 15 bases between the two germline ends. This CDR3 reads CASSLESGGDYEQYF. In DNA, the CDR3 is TGCGCCAGCAGCTTAGAATCAGGGGGGGACTACGAGCAGTACTTC.

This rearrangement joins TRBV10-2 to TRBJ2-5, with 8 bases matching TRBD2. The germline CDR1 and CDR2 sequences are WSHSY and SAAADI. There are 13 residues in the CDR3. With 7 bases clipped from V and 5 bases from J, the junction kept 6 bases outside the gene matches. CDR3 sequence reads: CASNLAGRETQYF. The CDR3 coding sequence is TGCGCCAGCAATCTAGCGGGTAGGGAGACCCAGTACTTC.

As DNA, the CDR3 is TGCGCCAGCAGCCAATGGACAGGGACTAACTATGGCTACACCTTC. Translating gives CASSQWTGTNYGYTF. The V call is TRBV4-1, the J call TRBJ1-2, with 8 bases aligning to TRBD1. CDR3 length: 15 residues. Germline CDR1 reads MGHRA; CDR2 reads YSYEKL. V trimming: 2 bases; J trimming: 0 bases; junction bases outside the gene matches: 2.

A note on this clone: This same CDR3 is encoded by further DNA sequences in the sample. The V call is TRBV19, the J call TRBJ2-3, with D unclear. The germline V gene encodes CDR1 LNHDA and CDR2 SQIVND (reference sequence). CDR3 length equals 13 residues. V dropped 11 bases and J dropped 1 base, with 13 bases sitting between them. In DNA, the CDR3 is TGTGCCTCCACCAGTGGCGGCACAGATACGCAGTATTTT. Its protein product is CASTSGGTDTQYF.

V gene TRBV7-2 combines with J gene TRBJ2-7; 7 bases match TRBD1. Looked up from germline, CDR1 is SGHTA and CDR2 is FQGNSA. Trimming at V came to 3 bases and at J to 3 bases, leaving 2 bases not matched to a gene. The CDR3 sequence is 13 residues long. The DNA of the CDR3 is TGTGCCAGCAGCTTGACAGGGTACTACGAGCAGTACTTC. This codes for CASSLTGYYEQYF. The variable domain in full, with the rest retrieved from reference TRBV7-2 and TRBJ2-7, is GAGVSQSPSNKVTEKGKDVELRCDPISGHTALYWYRQSLGQGLEFLIYFQGNSAPDKSGLPSDRFSAERTGGSVSTLTIQRTQQEDSAVYLCASSLTGYYEQYFGPGTRLTVT.

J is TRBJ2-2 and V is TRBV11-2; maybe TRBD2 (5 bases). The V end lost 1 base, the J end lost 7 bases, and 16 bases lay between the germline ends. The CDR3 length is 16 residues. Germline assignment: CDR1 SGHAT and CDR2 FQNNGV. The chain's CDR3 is CASSLAPGPGIGELFF. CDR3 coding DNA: TGTGCCAGCAGCTTAGCCCCAGGACCGGGAATCGGGGAGCTGTTTTTT.

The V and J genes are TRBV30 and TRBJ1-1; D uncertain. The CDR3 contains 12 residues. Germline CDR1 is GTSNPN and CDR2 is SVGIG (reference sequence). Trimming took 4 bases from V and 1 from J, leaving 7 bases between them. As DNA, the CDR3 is TGTGCCTGGAACATCAAGAACACTGAAGCTTTCTTT. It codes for CAWNIKNTEAFF.

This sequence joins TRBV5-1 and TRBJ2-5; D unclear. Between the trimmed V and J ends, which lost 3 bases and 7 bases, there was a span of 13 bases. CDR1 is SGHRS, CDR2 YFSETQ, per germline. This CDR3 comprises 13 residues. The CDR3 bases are TGCGCCAGCAGCTCGACGCCGCCGGGGACCCAGTACTTC. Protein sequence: CASSSTPPGTQYF.